Shown below are 15 T cell receptor beta chains from a single sample sequenced in a study of blood T cell repertoires in COVID-19. The protocol was immunoSEQ multiplex PCR, while the TCRdb copy is restricted to in-frame clones and leaves out a portion. The sample lists approximately 210,000 clones, 81% occurring once. The sample was PBMCs or T cells enriched from blood (not recorded which). Receptors originate from a woman in her forties or fifties with acute COVID-19.

The V gene is TRBV10-3, the J gene TRBJ2-5; 7 bases line up with TRBD1. The germline V gene has CDR1 ENHRY and CDR2 SYGVKD. V was clipped by 3 bases and J by 4 bases; unmatched bases: 5. CDR3 size: 14 residues. CDR3 amino acids: CAISDQGVAETQYF. CDR3 DNA sequence: TGTGCCATCAGTGACCAGGGGGTCGCAGAGACCCAGTACTTC.

The chain carries TRBV4-2 and TRBJ1-6, with D possibly matching TRBD1 (5 bases). Trimming removed 3 bases from V and 14 bases from J, with 17 bases in between. The CDR3 has 14 amino acids. From germline, CDR1 is LGHNA and CDR2 YNFKEQ. The CDR3 loop is CASSQSSQGSALHF. In DNA, the CDR3 is TGTGCCAGCAGCCAGAGCAGCCAGGGATCGGCCCTCCACTTT.

The rearrangement links TRBV29-1 to TRBJ2-5, with TRBD2 matching 7 bases. The CDR3 has 15 amino acids. Germline V gene sequence: CDR1 SQVTM, CDR2 ANQGSEA. V lost 4 bases and J lost 7; bases outside the gene matches: 15. CDR3 bases: TGCAGCGTTGGGGGAGGGGCATTAGTGCCCGGGACCCAGTACTTC. Encoded protein: CSVGGGALVPGTQYF.

The rearrangement links TRBV29-1 to TRBJ1-1; D is possibly TRBD1 (6 bases). This CDR3 has 12 residues. V dropped 6 bases and J dropped 5 bases, with 13 bases sitting between them. Germline V lookup: CDR1 SQVTM, CDR2 ANQGSEA. For the CDR3, the DNA is TGCAGCGTACAGGGCCGGGAAACTGAAGCTTTCTTT. Its translation is CSVQGRETEAFF.

The V gene is TRBV28, the J gene TRBJ2-5; D is unclear. V was cut by 5 bases and J by 7 bases, with 14 bases left in between. Germline V gene sequence: CDR1 MDHEN, CDR2 SYDVKM. CDR3 length: 13 amino acids. CDR3 region: CASSPYSFGTQYF. DNA for the CDR3: TGTGCCAGCAGTCCATACAGTTTCGGGACCCAGTACTTC. The complete variable domain, with remaining parts taken from reference TRBV28 and TRBJ2-5, reads DVKVTQSSRYLVKRTGEKVFLECVQDMDHENMFWYRQDPGLGLRLIYFSYDVKMKEKGDIPEGYSVSREKKERFSLILESASTNQTSMYLCASSPYSFGTQYFGPGTRLLVL.

The J gene is TRBJ2-2, the V gene TRBV3-1 (or the pseudogene TRBV3-2); weak D call: TRBD1 (6 bases). The CDR3 consists of 15 residues. From germline, CDR1 is LGHDT and CDR2 YNNKEL (reference sequence). V lost 1 base and J lost 8, with 14 bases in between. In DNA, the CDR3 is TGTGCCAGCAGCCAAGGACAGGCTATCGGGGGGGAGCTGTTTTTT. Protein sequence: CASSQGQAIGGELFF.

The V and J genes are TRBV5-6 and TRBJ1-5, with TRBD1 as a possible D gene (6 bases). Germline V CDR1 and CDR2: SGHDT, YYEEEE. V was trimmed by 1 base and J by 0 bases, leaving 8 bases between them. The CDR3 consists of 15 residues. The CDR3 spells CASSLLGASNQPQHF. The CDR3 coding sequence is TGTGCCAGCAGCTTGCTGGGGGCTAGCAATCAGCCCCAGCATTTT. The full variable domain, its missing parts supplied by reference TRBV5-6 and TRBJ1-5, is DAGVTQSPTHLIKTRGQQVTLRCSPKSGHDTVSWYQQALGQGPQFIFQYYEEEERQRGNFPDRFSGHQFPNYSSELNVNALLLGDSALYLCASSLLGASNQPQHFGDGTRLSIL.

The genes are TRBV4-3 and TRBJ2-3; 12 bases match TRBD2. The CDR3 is 16 amino acids. From germline, CDR1 is LGHNA and CDR2 YSLEER. Trimming cost V 0 bases and J 5 bases; bases outside gene matches: 3. As DNA, the CDR3 is TGCGCCAGCAGCCAAGATGGGGGACTAGCGGGAGATACGCAGTATTTT. It yields the protein CASSQDGGLAGDTQYF.

This rearrangement joins TRBV5-1 to TRBJ2-5; D remains unclear. There are 17 residues in the CDR3. The V end lost 4 bases, the J end lost 2 bases, and 21 bases lay between the germline ends. Germline CDR1 reads SGHRS; CDR2 reads YFSETQ. This chain's CDR3 is CASSLGSPGSYQETQYF. The CDR3 DNA follows: TGCGCCAGCAGCCTTGGGTCGCCCGGGTCTTATCAAGAGACCCAGTACTTC.

The chain joins TRBV11-2 to TRBJ2-1, with 13 positions matching TRBD2. In germline, CDR1 is SGHAT, CDR2 FQNNGV. V trimming: 6 bases; J trimming: 8 bases; junction bases outside the gene matches: 7. CDR3 length: 15 amino acids. CDR3 DNA: TGTGCCAGCAGTTCTGTGGGACTAGCGGGGCATGAGCAGTTCTTC. Translating gives CASSSVGLAGHEQFF. Together with reference TRBV11-2 and TRBJ2-1, the CDR3 gives the full variable domain: EAGVAQSPRYKIIEKRQSVAFWCNPISGHATLYWYQQILGQGPKLLIQFQNNGVVDDSQLPKDRFSAERLKGVDSTLKIQPAKLEDSAVYLCASSSVGLAGHEQFFGPGTRLTVL.

V usage is TRBV14 and J usage is TRBJ1-4; the D gene is possibly TRBD1 (6 bases). Trimming cost V 1 base and J 3 bases, with 9 bases left between them. CDR3 size: 15 residues. Germline CDR1 SGHDN, CDR2 FVKESK. CDR3 amino acids: CASSQVRGSNEKLFF. In nucleotides, the CDR3 is TGTGCCAGCAGCCAAGTCAGGGGATCTAATGAAAAACTGTTTTTT.

The rearrangement links TRBV5-8 to TRBJ1-6; perhaps TRBD1 as D (6 bases). CDR3 length equals 15 residues. CDR1 and CDR2 from the germline V gene are SGHTS and YDEGEE. V was cut by 0 bases and J by 3 bases, with 7 bases left in between. The CDR3 here is CASSLGRGYNSPLHF. Written as DNA, the CDR3 is TGTGCCAGCAGCTTGGGCAGGGGCTATAATTCACCCCTCCACTTT.

The V gene is TRBV7-9, the J gene TRBJ2-3; D is ambiguous. The CDR3 contains 15 residues. The V and J ends lost 3 bases and 3 bases respectively, with 13 bases between them. The germline V gene encodes CDR1 SEHNR and CDR2 FQNEAQ (reference sequence). CDR3: CASSFNPGSTDTQYF. The CDR3 nucleotides are TGTGCCAGCAGCTTTAATCCGGGTTCGACAGATACGCAGTATTTT.

This chain links TRBV6-1 with TRBJ1-2; the D gene is possibly TRBD1 (6 bases). V was trimmed by 0 bases and J by 7 bases, leaving 15 bases between them. The CDR3 consists of 15 residues. CDR1 MNHNS and CDR2 SASEGT come from the germline V gene. CDR3 residues: CASSEAIHREGGYTF. In DNA, the CDR3 is TGTGCCAGCAGTGAAGCGATACACAGGGAGGGTGGCTACACCTTC.

This sequence joins TRBV3-1 (or the pseudogene TRBV3-2) and TRBJ1-2; D is unclear. This CDR3 is 13 amino acids long. Germline CDR1 is LGHDT and CDR2 is YNNKEL (reference sequence). V was cut by 6 bases and J by 3 bases, with 11 bases left in between. CDR3 bases: TGTGCCAGCAGGAGTAGTGTCGACTATGGCTACACCTTC. Protein sequence: CASRSSVDYGYTF.